This T cell receptor (beta chain) was retrieved from a study of blood T cell repertoires in COVID-19. CDR3 length: 15 residues. Per germline, CDR1 MNHEY and CDR2 SVGAGI. The junction had 11 bases not matched to a gene; V was cut back by 8 bases and J by 7 bases. Methods used by the authors: Cell counts per sample came from amplifying reference gene primers. Produced via immunoSEQ multiplex PCR; TCRdb's table is partial and in-frame only. The D gene and trimming were derived from the DNA, and the V and J assignments and clone size from that table. The table has more than 150,000 clones, approximately 85% seen once.

Sequenced input: peripheral blood. This sequence originates from a woman older than 75 with acute or convalescent COVID-19. The rearrangement links TRBV6-5 to TRBJ1-2; 12 positions agree with TRBD1. The CDR3 is CASGGTGGVEGGYTF. In nucleotides, the CDR3 is TGTGCCAGCGGGGGGACAGGGGGCGTTGAGGGTGGCTACACCTTC.